The T cell receptor (beta chain) described here comes from a study of tumor and adjacent non-tumor tissue in lung cancer. Study overall: Histology: eleven to twelve adenocarcinoma, a couple of squamous cell carcinoma, 1 small cell lung cancer.

Note on this clonotype: What it binds is unknown. The germline gene is not matched at one end of the junction; a read error may be the cause.

RNA was extracted from bulk tissue without any cell sorting. CDR1 is MDHEN, CDR2 SYDVKM, per germline. The CDR3 loop spans 14 amino acids. General study findings and limits: Top 100 clones took a larger repertoire share in normal lung. TCR diversity was significantly greater in tumor than normal lung tissue.

The library came from three nested PCR rounds adapted from ARM-PCR protocols. Using its own MiXCR run on the multiplex PCR reads, TCRdb lists one record per CDR3 protein. The top ten clones hold roughly a fifth of a sample with roughly 65,000 distinct CDR3 sequences, 55% to 75% of them seen once. The specimen was lung tumor tissue. J is TRBJ1-2 and V is TRBV28, with D tentatively TRBD1 (5 bases). The origin of this receptor is a man aged 50 or older with non-small cell lung cancer. The CDR3 region has the DNA TGTGCCAGCAGTTTACCGACAGAGTCCTATGGCTACATCTTC. Its translation: CASSLPTESYGYIF.